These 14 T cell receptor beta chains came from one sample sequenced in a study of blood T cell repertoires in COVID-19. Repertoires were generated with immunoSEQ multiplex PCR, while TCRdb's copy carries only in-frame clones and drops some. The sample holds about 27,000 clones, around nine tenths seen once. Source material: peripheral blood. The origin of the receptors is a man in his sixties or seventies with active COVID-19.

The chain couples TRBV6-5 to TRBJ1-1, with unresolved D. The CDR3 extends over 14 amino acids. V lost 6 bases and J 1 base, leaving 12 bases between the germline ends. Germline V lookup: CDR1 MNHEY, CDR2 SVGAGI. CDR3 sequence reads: CASSLYLRNTEAFF. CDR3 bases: TGTGCCAGCAGCCTCTACCTAAGGAACACTGAAGCTTTCTTT.

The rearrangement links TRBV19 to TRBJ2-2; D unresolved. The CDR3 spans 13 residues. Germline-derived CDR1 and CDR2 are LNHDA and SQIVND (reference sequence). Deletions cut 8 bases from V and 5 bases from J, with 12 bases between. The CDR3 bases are TGTGCCAGTTCTCCGTTCGTAACCGGGGAGCTGTTTTTT. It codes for CASSPFVTGELFF.

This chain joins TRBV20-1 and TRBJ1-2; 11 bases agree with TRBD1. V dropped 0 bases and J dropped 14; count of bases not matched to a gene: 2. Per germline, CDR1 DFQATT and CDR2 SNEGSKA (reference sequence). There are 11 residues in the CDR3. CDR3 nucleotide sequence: TGCAGTGCTAGAGACGGGACAGGGGGAACCTTC. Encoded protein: CSARDGTGGTF.

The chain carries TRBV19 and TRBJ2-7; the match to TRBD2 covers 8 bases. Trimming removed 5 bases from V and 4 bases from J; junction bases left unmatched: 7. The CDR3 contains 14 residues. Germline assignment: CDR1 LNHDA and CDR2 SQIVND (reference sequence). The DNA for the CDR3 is TGTGCCAGTAGTCAAGCGGGGGCAACATACGAGCAGTACTTC. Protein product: CASSQAGATYEQYF. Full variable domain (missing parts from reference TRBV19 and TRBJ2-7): DGGITQSPKYLFRKEGQNVTLSCEQNLNHDAMYWYRQDPGQGLRLIYYSQIVNDFQKGDIAEGYSVSREKKESFPLTVTSAQKNPTAFYLCASSQAGATYEQYFGPGTRLTVT.

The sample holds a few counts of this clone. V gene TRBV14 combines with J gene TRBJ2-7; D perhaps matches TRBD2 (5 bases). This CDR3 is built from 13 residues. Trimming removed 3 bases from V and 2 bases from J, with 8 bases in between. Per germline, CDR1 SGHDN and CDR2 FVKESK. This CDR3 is CASSHNGAYEQYF. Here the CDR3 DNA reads TGTGCCAGCAGCCACAACGGGGCCTACGAGCAGTACTTC.

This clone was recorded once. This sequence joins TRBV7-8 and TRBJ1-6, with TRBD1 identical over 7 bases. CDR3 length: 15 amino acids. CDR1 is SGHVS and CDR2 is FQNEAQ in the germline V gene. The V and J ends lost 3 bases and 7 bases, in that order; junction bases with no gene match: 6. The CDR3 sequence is CASSFRTGVNSPLHF. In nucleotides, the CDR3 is TGTGCCAGCAGCTTTCGAACAGGGGTGAATTCACCCCTCCACTTT.

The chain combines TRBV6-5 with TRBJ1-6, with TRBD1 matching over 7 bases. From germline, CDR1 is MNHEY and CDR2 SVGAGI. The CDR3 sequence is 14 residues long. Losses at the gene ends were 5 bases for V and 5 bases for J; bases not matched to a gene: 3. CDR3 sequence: CASSLGQNNSPLHF. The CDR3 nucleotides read TGTGCCAGCAGTCTGGGACAGAATAATTCACCCCTCCACTTT.

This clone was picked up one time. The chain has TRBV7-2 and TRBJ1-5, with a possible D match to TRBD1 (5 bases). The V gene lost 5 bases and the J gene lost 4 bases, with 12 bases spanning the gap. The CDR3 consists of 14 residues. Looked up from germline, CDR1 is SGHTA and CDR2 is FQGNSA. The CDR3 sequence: CASSPKGPNQPQHF. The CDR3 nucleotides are TGTGCCAGCAGCCCAAAGGGGCCGAATCAGCCCCAGCATTTT.

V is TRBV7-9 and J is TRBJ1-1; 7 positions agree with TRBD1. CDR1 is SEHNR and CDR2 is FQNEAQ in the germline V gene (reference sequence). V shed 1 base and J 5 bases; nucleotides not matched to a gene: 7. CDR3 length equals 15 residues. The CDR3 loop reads CASSLGTAGGTEAFF. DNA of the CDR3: TGTGCCAGCAGCTTAGGGACGGCAGGGGGGACTGAAGCTTTCTTT.

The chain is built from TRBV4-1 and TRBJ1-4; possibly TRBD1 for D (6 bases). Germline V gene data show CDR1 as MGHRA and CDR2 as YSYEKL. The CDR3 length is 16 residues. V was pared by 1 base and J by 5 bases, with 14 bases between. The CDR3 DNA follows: TGCGCCAGCAGCCAAGGAGGGAACAGGGAGAATGAAAAACTGTTTTTT. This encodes CASSQGGNRENEKLFF.

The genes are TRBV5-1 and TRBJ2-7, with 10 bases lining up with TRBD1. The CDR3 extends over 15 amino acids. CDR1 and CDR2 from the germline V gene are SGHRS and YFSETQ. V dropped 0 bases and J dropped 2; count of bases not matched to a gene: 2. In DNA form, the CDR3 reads TGCGCCAGCAGCTTGGGGGGACAGGGGACCTACGAGCAGTACTTC. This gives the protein CASSLGGQGTYEQYF.

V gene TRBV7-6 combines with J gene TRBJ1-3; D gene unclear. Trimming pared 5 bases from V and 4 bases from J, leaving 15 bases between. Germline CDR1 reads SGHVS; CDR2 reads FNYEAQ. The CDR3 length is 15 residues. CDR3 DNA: TGTGCCAGCAGCCGAGGCGAGGGCATCGGAAACACCATATATTTT. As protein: CASSRGEGIGNTIYF.

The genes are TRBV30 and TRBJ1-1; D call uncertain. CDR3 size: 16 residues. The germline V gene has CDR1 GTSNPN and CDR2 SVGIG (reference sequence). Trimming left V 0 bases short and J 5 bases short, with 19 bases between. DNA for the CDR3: TGTGCCTGGAGTGTACGGAAGTCCCGCAGCGGAACTGAAGCTTTCTTT. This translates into CAWSVRKSRSGTEAFF. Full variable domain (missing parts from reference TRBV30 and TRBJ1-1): SQTIHQWPATLVQPVGSPLSLECTVEGTSNPNLYWYRQAAGRGLQLLFYSVGIGQISSEVPQNLSASRPQDRQFILSSKKLLLSDSGFYLCAWSVRKSRSGTEAFFGQGTRLTVV.

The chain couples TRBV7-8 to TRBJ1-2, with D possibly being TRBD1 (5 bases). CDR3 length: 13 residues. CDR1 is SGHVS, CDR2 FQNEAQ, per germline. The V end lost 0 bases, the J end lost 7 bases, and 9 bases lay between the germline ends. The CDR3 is CASSLAGARGYTF. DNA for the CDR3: TGTGCCAGCAGCTTAGCAGGGGCGCGTGGCTACACCTTC. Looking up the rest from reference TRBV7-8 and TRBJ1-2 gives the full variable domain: GAGVSQSPRYKVAKRGQDVALRCDPISGHVSLFWYQQALGQGPEFLTYFQNEAQLDKSGLPSDRFFAERPEGSVSTLKIQRTQQEDSAVYLCASSLAGARGYTFGSGTRLTVV.